This T cell receptor beta chain was identified in a study of OX40 agonist ivuxolimab in advanced cancers. Study-wide results and caveats: Doses of 0.1 to 3.0 mg/kg were accompanied by clonal expansion of CD4+ and CD8+ blood T cells by week 6. Expanded clones were, on average, more numerous among CD8+ T cells than CD4+.

Sequenced by immunoSEQ multiplex PCR; TCRdb stores in-frame clones only, minus some. The sample has 90,000 to 100,000 clones; roughly 90% are singletons. V lost 9 bases to trimming and J lost 8 bases; unmatched junction nucleotides: 10. The CDR3 consists of 13 residues. CDR1 and CDR2 from the germline V gene are LNHDA and SQIVND (reference sequence). Worth noting for this clone: No antigen is known for it.

Specimen: CD4+ or CD8+ T cells sorted from blood, collected in a trial of the OX40 agonist ivuxolimab. The chain uses TRBV19 and TRBJ2-1; TRBD1 aligns across 7 bases. This clonotype originated in an adult with an advanced solid tumor such as melanoma, head and neck, liver or kidney cancer. This CDR3 reads CASTRAQGDEQFF. CDR3 nucleotides: TGTGCCAGCACCAGGGCCCAGGGGGATGAGCAGTTCTTC.